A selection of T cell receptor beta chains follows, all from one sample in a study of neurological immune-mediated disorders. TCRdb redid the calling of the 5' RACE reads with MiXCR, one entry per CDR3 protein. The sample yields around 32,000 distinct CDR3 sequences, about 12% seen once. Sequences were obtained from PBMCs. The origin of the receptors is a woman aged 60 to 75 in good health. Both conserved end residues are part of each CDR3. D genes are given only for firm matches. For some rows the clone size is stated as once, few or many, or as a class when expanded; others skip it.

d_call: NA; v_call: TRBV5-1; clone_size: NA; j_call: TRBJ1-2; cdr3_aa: CASSLGGQAGYTF; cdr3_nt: TGCGCCAGCAGCTTGGGTGGGCAAGCTGGCTACACCTTC
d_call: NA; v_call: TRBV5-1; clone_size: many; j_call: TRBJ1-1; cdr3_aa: CASQTEAWGTEAFF; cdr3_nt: TGCGCCAGCCAAACGGAGGCCTGGGGCACTGAAGCTTTCTTT
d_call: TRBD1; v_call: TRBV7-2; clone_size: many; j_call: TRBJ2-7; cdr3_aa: CASSAGTGETYEQYF; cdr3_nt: TGTGCCAGCAGCGCCGGGACAGGGGAGACCTACGAGCAGTACTTC
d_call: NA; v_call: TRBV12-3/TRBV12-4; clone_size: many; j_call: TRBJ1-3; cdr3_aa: CASSLGLGTPGNTIYF; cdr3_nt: TGTGCCAGCAGTTTAGGGTTAGGAACGCCCGGAAACACCATATATTTT
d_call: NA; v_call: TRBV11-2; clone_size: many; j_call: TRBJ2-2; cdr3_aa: CASSLGSGNGELFF; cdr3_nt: TGTGCCAGCAGCTTAGGATCAGGGAACGGGGAGCTGTTTTTT
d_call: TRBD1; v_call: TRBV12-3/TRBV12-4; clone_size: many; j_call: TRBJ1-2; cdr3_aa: CASRTGGTYGYTF; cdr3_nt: TGTGCCAGCAGGACAGGGGGCACCTATGGCTACACCTTC
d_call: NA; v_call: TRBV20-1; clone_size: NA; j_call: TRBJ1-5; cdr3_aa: CSAWTVPYSNQPKHF; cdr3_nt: TGCAGTGCTTGGACAGTGCCGTATAGCAATCAGCCCAAGCATTTT
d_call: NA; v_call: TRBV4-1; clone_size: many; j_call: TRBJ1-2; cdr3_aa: CASSQGPGKGGYTF; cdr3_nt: TGCGCCAGCAGCCAAGGTCCGGGGAAGGGCGGCTACACCTTC
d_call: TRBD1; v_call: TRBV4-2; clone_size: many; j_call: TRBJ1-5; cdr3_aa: CASSQVLQGVGSNQPQHF; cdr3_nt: TGTGCCAGCAGCCAAGTCCTCCAGGGGGTCGGTAGCAATCAGCCCCAGCATTTT
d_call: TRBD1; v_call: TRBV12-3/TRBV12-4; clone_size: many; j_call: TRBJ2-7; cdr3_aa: CASSVNRGFYEQYF; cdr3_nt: TGTGCCAGCAGTGTAAACAGGGGATTCTACGAGCAGTACTTC
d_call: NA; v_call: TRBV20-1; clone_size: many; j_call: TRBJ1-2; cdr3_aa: CSARDRTRYGYTF; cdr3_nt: TGCAGTGCTAGAGATCGAACGCGCTATGGCTACACCTTC
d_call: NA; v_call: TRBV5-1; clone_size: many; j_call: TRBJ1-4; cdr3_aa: CASSLVGATNEKLFF; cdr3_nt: TGCGCCAGCAGCTTGGTGGGGGCAACTAATGAAAAACTGTTTTTT
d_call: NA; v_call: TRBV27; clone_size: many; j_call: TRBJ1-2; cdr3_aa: CASSFQGRYGYTF; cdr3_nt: TGTGCCAGCAGTTTCCAGGGAAGGTATGGCTACACCTTC
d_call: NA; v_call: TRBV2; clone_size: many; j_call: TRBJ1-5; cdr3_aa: CASSVSGDQPQHF; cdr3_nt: TGTGCCAGCAGTGTATCTGGGGATCAGCCCCAGCATTTT
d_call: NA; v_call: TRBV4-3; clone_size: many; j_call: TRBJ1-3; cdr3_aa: CASSQDLTRQSGSSGNTIYF; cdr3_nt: TGCGCCAGCAGCCAAGATTTGACACGGCAGTCAGGGAGTTCTGGAAACACCATATATTTT
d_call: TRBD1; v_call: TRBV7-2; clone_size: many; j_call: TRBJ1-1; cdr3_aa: CASSFRRQGMNTEAFF; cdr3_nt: TGTGCCAGCAGCTTTCGACGACAGGGCATGAACACTGAAGCTTTCTTT
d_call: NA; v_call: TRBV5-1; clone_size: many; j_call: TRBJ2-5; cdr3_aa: CASSFGTYQETQYF; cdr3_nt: TGCGCCAGCAGCTTCGGCACCTACCAAGAGACCCAGTACTTC
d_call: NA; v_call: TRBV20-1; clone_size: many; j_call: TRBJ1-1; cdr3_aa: CSARGRWTQTTEAFF; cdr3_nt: TGCAGTGCTAGAGGCCGATGGACCCAGACGACTGAAGCTTTCTTT
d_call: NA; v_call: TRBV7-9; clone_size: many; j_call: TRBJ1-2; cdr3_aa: CASSLSNNYGYTF; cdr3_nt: TGTGCCAGCAGCTTATCCAACAACTATGGCTACACCTTC